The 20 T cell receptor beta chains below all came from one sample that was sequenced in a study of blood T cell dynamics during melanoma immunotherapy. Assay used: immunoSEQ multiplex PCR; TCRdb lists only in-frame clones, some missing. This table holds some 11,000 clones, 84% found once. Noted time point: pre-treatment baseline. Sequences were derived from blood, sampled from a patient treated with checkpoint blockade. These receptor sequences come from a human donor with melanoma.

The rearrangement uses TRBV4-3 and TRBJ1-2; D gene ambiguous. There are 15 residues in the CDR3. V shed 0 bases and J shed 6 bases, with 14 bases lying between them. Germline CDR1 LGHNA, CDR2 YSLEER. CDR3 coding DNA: TGCGCCAGCAGCCAAGACAAGGGCGCACTAAATGGCTACACCTTC. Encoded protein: CASSQDKGALNGYTF.

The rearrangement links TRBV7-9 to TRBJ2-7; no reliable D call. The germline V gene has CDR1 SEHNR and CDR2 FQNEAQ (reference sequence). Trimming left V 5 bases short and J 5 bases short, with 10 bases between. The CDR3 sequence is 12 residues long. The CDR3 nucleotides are TGTGCCAGCAGCCCGAGCGCAGACGAGCAGTACTTC. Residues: CASSPSADEQYF.

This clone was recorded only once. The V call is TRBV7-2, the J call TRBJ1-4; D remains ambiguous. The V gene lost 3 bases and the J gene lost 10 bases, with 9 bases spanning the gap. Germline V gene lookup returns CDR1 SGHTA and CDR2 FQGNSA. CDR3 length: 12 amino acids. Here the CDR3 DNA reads TGTGCCAGCAGCTTTGGGGAAGGAAAACTGTTTTTT. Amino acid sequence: CASSFGEGKLFF.

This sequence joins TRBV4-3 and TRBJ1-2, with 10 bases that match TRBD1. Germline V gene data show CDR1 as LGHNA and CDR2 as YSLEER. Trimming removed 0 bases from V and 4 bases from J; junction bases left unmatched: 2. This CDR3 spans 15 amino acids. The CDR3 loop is CASSQERTGGYGYTF. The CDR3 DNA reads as TGCGCCAGCAGCCAAGAGCGGACAGGGGGCTATGGCTACACCTTC.

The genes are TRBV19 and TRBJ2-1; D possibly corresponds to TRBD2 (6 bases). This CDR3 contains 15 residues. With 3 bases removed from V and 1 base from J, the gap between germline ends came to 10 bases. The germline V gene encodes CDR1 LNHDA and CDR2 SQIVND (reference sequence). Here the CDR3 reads CASSMTGVSYNEQFF. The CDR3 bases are TGTGCCAGTAGTATGACGGGGGTGTCCTACAATGAGCAGTTCTTC.

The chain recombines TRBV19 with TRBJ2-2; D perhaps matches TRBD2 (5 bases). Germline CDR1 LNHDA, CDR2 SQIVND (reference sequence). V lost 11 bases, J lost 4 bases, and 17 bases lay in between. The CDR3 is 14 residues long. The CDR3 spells CAAKPGLLTGELFF. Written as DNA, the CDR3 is TGTGCCGCAAAACCGGGGTTACTCACCGGGGAGCTGTTTTTT.

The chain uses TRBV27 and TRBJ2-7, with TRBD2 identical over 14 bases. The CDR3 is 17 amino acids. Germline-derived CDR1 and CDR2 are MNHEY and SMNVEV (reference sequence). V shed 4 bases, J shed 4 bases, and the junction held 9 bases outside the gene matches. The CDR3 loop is CASSSPGLAGAQYEQYF. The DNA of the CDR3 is TGTGCCAGCAGTTCCCCGGGACTAGCGGGGGCTCAATACGAGCAGTACTTC.

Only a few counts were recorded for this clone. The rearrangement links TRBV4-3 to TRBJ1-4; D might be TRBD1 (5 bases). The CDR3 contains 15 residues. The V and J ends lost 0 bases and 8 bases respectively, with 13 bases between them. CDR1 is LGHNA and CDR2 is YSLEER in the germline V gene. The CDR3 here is CASSQDLRGREKLFF. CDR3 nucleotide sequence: TGCGCCAGCAGCCAAGATTTAAGGGGACGGGAAAAACTGTTTTTT.

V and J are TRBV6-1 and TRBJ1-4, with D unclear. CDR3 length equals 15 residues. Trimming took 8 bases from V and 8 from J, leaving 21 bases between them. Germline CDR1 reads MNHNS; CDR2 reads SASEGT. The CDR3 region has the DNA TGTGCCAGCCTTACGTCCCGGAGTGGAAAAGAAAAACTGTTTTTT. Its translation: CASLTSRSGKEKLFF.

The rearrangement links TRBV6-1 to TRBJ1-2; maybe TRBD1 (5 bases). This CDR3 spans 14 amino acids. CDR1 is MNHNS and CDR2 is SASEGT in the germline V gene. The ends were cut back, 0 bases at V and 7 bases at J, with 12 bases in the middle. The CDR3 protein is CASSEAGGVGGYTF. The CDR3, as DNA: TGTGCCAGCAGTGAAGCGGGGGGTGTCGGTGGCTACACCTTC.

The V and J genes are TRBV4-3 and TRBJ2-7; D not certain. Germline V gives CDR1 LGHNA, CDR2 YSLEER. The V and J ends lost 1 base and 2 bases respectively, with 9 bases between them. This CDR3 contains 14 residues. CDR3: CASSQGFRTYEQYF. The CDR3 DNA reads TGCGCCAGCAGCCAAGGCTTCAGGACCTACGAGCAGTACTTC.

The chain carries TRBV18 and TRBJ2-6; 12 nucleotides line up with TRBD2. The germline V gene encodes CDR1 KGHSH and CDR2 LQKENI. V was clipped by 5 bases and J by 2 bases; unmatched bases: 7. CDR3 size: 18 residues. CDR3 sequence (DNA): TGTGCCAGCTCATCCGGGACTAGCGGGTTCACTGGGGCCAACGTCCTGACTTTC. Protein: CASSSGTSGFTGANVLTF.

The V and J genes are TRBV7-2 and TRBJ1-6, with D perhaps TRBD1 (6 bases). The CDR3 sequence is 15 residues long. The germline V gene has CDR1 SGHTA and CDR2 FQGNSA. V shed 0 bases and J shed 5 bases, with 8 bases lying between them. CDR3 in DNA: TGTGCCAGCAGCTTAGCAGGGGGTAATAATTCACCCCTCCACTTT. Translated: CASSLAGGNNSPLHF.

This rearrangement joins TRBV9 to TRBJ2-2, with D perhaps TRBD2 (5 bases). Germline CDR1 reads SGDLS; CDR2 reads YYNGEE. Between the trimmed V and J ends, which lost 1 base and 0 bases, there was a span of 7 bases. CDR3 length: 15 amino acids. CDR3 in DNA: TGTGCCAGCAGCGTATCGGGGACGAACACCGGGGAGCTGTTTTTT. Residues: CASSVSGTNTGELFF. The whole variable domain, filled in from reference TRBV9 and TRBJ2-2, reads DSGVTQTPKHLITATGQRVTLRCSPRSGDLSVYWYQQSLDQGLQFLIQYYNGEERAKGNILERFSAQQFPDLHSELNLSSLELGDSALYFCASSVSGTNTGELFFGEGSRLTVL.

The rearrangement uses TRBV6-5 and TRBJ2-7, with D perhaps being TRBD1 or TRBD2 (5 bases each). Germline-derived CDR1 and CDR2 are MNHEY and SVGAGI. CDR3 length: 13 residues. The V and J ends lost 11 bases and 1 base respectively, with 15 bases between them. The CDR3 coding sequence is TGTGCCTGCCAGTCGGGGACGTCCTACGAGCAGTACTTC. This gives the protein CACQSGTSYEQYF.

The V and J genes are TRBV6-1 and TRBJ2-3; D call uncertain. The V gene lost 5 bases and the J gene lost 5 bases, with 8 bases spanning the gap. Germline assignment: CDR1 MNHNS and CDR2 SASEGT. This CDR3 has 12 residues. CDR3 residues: CASSSTGDTQYF. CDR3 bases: TGTGCCAGCAGTTCGACCGGAGATACGCAGTATTTT.

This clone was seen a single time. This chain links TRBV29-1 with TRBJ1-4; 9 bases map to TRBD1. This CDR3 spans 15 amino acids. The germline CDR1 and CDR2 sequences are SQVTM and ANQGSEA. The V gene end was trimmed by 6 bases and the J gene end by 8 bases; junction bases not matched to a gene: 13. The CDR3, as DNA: TGCAGCGTACGCACTCCGGGACAGGGAGGAGAAAAACTGTTTTTT. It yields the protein CSVRTPGQGGEKLFF. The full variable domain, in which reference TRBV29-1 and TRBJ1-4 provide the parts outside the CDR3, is SAVISQKPSRDICQRGTSLTIQCQVDSQVTMMFWYRQQPGQSLTLIATANQGSEATYESGFVIDKFPISRPNLTFSTLTVSNMSPEDSSIYLCSVRTPGQGGEKLFFGSGTQLSVL.

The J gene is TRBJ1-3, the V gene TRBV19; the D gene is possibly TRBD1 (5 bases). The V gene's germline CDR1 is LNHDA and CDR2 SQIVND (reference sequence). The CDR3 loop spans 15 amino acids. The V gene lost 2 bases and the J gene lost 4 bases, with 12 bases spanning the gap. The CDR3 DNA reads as TGTGCCAGTAGTATATCTCGGGACTCCGGAAACACCATATATTTT. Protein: CASSISRDSGNTIYF.

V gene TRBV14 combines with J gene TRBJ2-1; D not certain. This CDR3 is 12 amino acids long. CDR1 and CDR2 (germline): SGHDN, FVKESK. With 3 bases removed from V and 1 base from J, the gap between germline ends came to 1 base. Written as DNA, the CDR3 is TGTGCCAGCAGCCATTCCTACAATGAGCAGTTCTTC. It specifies CASSHSYNEQFF.

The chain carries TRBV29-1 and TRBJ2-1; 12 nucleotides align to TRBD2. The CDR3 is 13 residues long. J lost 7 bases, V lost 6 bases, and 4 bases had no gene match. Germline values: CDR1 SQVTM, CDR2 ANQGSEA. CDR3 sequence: CSVGTSGWNEQFF. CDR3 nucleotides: TGCAGCGTCGGGACTAGCGGGTGGAATGAGCAGTTCTTC.